The 19 T cell receptor beta chains presented below share a single source sample, sequenced in a study of cytomegalovirus exposure and HLA in healthy donors. PCR was performed using 60 Vbeta and 13 Jbeta primers. Here immunoSEQ multiplex PCR was the method, and the copy in TCRdb shows in-frame clones only, minus some. The sample holds 150,000 or so clones, more than 60% seen once. Sample: PBMCs. Source of these receptors: a middle-aged man in good health and CMV-seropositive.

V usage is TRBV11-2 and J usage is TRBJ2-7, with D perhaps TRBD2 (6 bases). Trimming stripped 5 bases from V and 0 bases from J, with 14 bases between. CDR1 and CDR2 (germline): SGHAT, FQNNGV. The CDR3 runs to 15 residues. CDR3 amino acids: CASSRSGMNSYEQYF. The CDR3 bases are TGTGCCAGCAGCCGTAGCGGCATGAACTCCTACGAGCAGTACTTC.

The chain is built from TRBV11-1 and TRBJ1-1; D perhaps matches TRBD1 (6 bases). This CDR3 spans 14 amino acids. V shed 3 bases and J shed 5 bases, with 13 bases lying between them. Germline loops: CDR1 SGHAT, CDR2 FQDESV (reference sequence). In nucleotides, the CDR3 is TGTGCCAGCAGCTTCGGGGGGCAGCAGACTGAAGCTTTCTTT. Residues: CASSFGGQQTEAFF.

The chain couples TRBV7-3 to TRBJ2-2; TRBD1 matches at 8 bases. Germline values: CDR1 SGHTA, CDR2 FQGTGA. V trimming: 4 bases; J trimming: 5 bases; junction bases outside the gene matches: 6. CDR3 size: 15 residues. The CDR3 nucleotides are TGTGCCAGCAGCTCGCAGGGGGCAGGGACCGGGGAGCTGTTTTTT. Its protein product is CASSSQGAGTGELFF.

The chain uses TRBV7-9 and TRBJ2-6, with D maybe TRBD1 (6 bases). The length of the CDR3 is 16 residues. V was shortened by 5 bases and J by 4 bases, with 15 bases between the two germline ends. The V gene's germline CDR1 is SEHNR and CDR2 FQNEAQ (reference sequence). The chain's CDR3 is CASSQTGTWGANVLTF. The CDR3 nucleotides read TGTGCCAGCAGCCAAACAGGGACATGGGGGGCCAACGTCCTGACTTTC.

In its sample, this clone was seen once. This chain uses TRBV7-9 with TRBJ1-6; unclear D gene. Germline loops: CDR1 SEHNR, CDR2 FQNEAQ (reference sequence). This CDR3 comprises 16 residues. Trimming shortened V by 2 bases and J by 10 bases, and 18 bases separated the two germline ends. As DNA, the CDR3 is TGTGCCAGCAGCTTAATCTTCCTGGGAGTGGTCTCACCCCTCCACTTT. As protein: CASSLIFLGVVSPLHF.

About this clone itself: Other DNA sequences in this specimen translate into the identical CDR3. V is TRBV4-2 and J is TRBJ1-5; D uncertain. The CDR3 sequence is 14 residues long. V lost 1 base, J lost 2 bases, and 6 bases lay in between. The germline gives CDR1 LGHNA, CDR2 YNFKEQ. The CDR3 here is CASSQGEGNQPQHF. CDR3 in DNA: TGTGCCAGCAGCCAAGGGGAGGGCAATCAGCCCCAGCATTTT.

The V gene is TRBV6-6, the J gene TRBJ1-1; 7 bases fit TRBD1. CDR3 length equals 14 residues. After removal of 5 bases from V and 7 bases from J, the junction contained 10 bases not matched to a gene. Germline CDR1 is MNHNY and CDR2 is SVGAGI (reference sequence). CDR3 in DNA: TGTGCCAGCAGTACCCCGGGACAGCGTATTGAAGCTTTCTTT. Translating gives CASSTPGQRIEAFF.

V gene TRBV4-3 combines with J gene TRBJ2-3, with D perhaps matching TRBD1 (6 bases). The CDR3 consists of 15 residues. The V end lost 0 bases, the J end lost 5 bases, and 12 bases lay between the germline ends. Per the germline V gene, CDR1 is LGHNA and CDR2 is YSLEER. The CDR3 DNA reads TGCGCCAGCAGCCAAGAAAGGGGGAACAAAGATACGCAGTATTTT. Its translation: CASSQERGNKDTQYF.

The rearrangement joins TRBV19 to TRBJ2-3, with D possibly TRBD2 on 6 matching bases. CDR1 LNHDA and CDR2 SQIVND come from the germline V gene (reference sequence). The CDR3 loop spans 14 amino acids. The V end was cut by 6 bases, the J end by 6 bases, with 16 bases between. CDR3 sequence: CASRGTSRRDTQYF. The CDR3 coding sequence is TGTGCCAGTAGAGGGACTTCTCGTAGGGATACGCAGTATTTT.

This clone was observed a few times. The V call is TRBV7-9, the J call TRBJ2-2; 13 bases are a match to TRBD2. The junction had 5 bases not matched to a gene; V was cut back by 5 bases and J by 2 bases. CDR3 length: 17 amino acids. Germline V gene sequence: CDR1 SEHNR, CDR2 FQNEAQ (reference sequence). For the CDR3, the DNA is TGTGCCAGCAGCGGACTAGCGGGAGCCCTAAACACCGGGGAGCTGTTTTTT. This gives the protein CASSGLAGALNTGELFF.

Concerning this clone: Other DNA sequences in the same sample also yield this CDR3. The genes are TRBV18 and TRBJ1-2, with 7 bases identical to TRBD1. The CDR3 contains 15 residues. Germline V gives CDR1 KGHSH, CDR2 LQKENI. J gave up 0 bases and V 3 bases, and 4 bases lay outside the gene matches. CDR3 nucleotides: TGTGCCAGCTCACCCGAGACAGGGTCTAACTATGGCTACACCTTC. Amino acid sequence: CASSPETGSNYGYTF.

The chain joins TRBV6-5 to TRBJ1-4; possibly TRBD1 for D (6 bases). From germline, CDR1 is MNHEY and CDR2 SVGAGI. The V end lost 3 bases, the J end lost 0 bases, and 11 bases lay between the germline ends. This CDR3 is built from 16 residues. The DNA for the CDR3 is TGTGCCAGCAGTTATGACAGGACTGCAACTAATGAAAAACTGTTTTTT. Translated, it gives CASSYDRTATNEKLFF.

V is TRBV6-1 and J is TRBJ2-6; 7 bases map to TRBD2. The CDR3 has 19 residues. The ends lost 0 bases at V and 0 bases at J; junction bases unmatched: 8. Per germline, CDR1 MNHNS and CDR2 SASEGT. CDR3 sequence: CASSEAGVGRTSGANVLTF. The CDR3 DNA follows: TGTGCCAGCAGTGAAGCGGGGGTCGGGAGGACCTCTGGGGCCAACGTCCTGACTTTC.

The rearrangement joins TRBV5-4 to TRBJ1-4; D ambiguous. In germline, CDR1 is SGHNT, CDR2 YYREEE (reference sequence). V gave up 0 bases and J gave up 4 bases, with 7 bases separating them. The CDR3 contains 14 residues. The CDR3 here is CASSLGGNNEKLFF. DNA for the CDR3: TGTGCCAGCAGCTTGGGAGGGAATAATGAAAAACTGTTTTTT. The full variable domain, rest sourced from reference TRBV5-4 and TRBJ1-4, is ETGVTQSPTHLIKTRGQQVTLRCSSQSGHNTVSWYQQALGQGPQFIFQYYREEENGRGNFPPRFSGLQFPNYSSELNVNALELDDSALYLCASSLGGNNEKLFFGSGTQLSVL.

This chain joins TRBV5-1 and TRBJ2-5; TRBD2 agrees at 13 bases. Germline V gene lookup returns CDR1 SGHRS and CDR2 YFSETQ. This CDR3 is built from 18 residues. The V and J ends lost 2 bases and 4 bases, in that order; junction bases with no gene match: 11. The CDR3 DNA reads as TGCGCCAGCAGCTTCGGACTAGCGGGAGTGGGGGCACCAGAGACCCAGTACTTC. This gives the protein CASSFGLAGVGAPETQYF.

This clone turned up a few times. The rearrangement joins TRBV29-1 to TRBJ1-4; 9 positions agree with TRBD1. V shed 5 bases and J 8 bases; nucleotides not matched to a gene: 6. This CDR3 contains 13 residues. Germline values: CDR1 SQVTM, CDR2 ANQGSEA. The chain's CDR3 is CSVRGQGGEKLFF. CDR3 in DNA: TGCAGCGTTCGGGGACAGGGTGGGGAAAAACTGTTTTTT.

This chain uses TRBV7-9 with TRBJ1-1; tentatively, D is TRBD1 (5 bases). This CDR3 has 15 amino acids. Trimming cost V 5 bases and J 5 bases, with 18 bases left between them. The germline gives CDR1 SEHNR, CDR2 FQNEAQ (reference sequence). CDR3 coding DNA: TGTGCCAGCAGCCCCCGACAGAGTCTCACTACTGAAGCTTTCTTT. Translation gives CASSPRQSLTTEAFF.

The genes are TRBV28 and TRBJ1-1, with D perhaps matching TRBD1 (5 bases). Per the germline V gene, CDR1 is MDHEN and CDR2 is SYDVKM. The V gene lost 6 bases and the J gene lost 0 bases, with 17 bases spanning the gap. The CDR3 runs to 16 residues. The CDR3 DNA follows: TGTGCCAGCAGGATGGAGACAGTATTCTTGAACACTGAAGCTTTCTTT. Its protein product is CASRMETVFLNTEAFF. Based on the CDR3 plus reference TRBV28 and TRBJ1-1, the full variable domain is DVKVTQSSRYLVKRTGEKVFLECVQDMDHENMFWYRQDPGLGLRLIYFSYDVKMKEKGDIPEGYSVSREKKERFSLILESASTNQTSMYLCASRMETVFLNTEAFFGQGTRLTVV.

This chain uses TRBV23-1 with TRBJ2-2, with D tentatively TRBD2 (5 bases). TRBV23-1 carries the ORF label, with uncertain function. Trimming removed 0 bases from V and 7 bases from J, with 15 bases in between. CDR3 length equals 16 residues. The CDR3: CASSQSGDYPHGELFF. The CDR3 DNA is TGCGCCAGCAGTCAATCGGGAGACTACCCCCACGGGGAGCTGTTTTTT.